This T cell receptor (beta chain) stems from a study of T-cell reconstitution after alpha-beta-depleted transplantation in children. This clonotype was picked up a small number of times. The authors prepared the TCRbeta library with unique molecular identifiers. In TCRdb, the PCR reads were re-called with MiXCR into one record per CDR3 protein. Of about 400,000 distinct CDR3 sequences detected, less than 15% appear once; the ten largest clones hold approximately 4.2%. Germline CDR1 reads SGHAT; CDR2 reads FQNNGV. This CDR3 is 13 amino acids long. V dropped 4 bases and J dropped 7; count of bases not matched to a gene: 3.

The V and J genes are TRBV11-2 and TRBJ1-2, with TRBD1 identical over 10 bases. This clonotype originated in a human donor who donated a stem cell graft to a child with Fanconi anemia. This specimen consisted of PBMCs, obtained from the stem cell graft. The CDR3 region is CASSSDRGPGYTF. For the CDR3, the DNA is TGTGCCAGCAGCTCAGACAGGGGGCCTGGCTACACCTTC.